The 27 T cell receptor beta chains presented below share a single source sample, sequenced in a study of T cells in localized non-small cell lung cancer. Measured with immunoSEQ multiplex PCR; TCRdb has only the in-frame clones, and not every one. Of around 5,000 clones listed, 25% to 40% were seen once; the top ten hold more than 9%. The specimen was lung tumor tissue, collected before any cancer treatment. The receptor set was obtained from a male donor at least 60 years old with stage III lung adenocarcinoma.

A single count supports this clone. The V gene is TRBV11-3, the J gene TRBJ2-2, with TRBD2 as a possible D gene (6 bases). The germline gives CDR1 SGHNT, CDR2 YENEEA. V gave up 5 bases and J gave up 5 bases, with 12 bases separating them. The CDR3 covers 14 residues. The CDR3 protein is CASSPGLVTGELFF. The CDR3 DNA is TGTGCCAGCAGCCCGGGACTTGTAACCGGGGAGCTGTTTTTT.

In its sample, this clone was seen a few times. This chain connects TRBV6-7 to TRBJ2-4, with TRBD1 matching 9 bases. Being an ORF, TRBV6-7 has a function that is uncertain. Unmatched junction bases numbered 2, after V lost 8 bases and J lost 9 bases. This CDR3 is 11 amino acids long. This chain's CDR3 is CASGQGFIQYF. The CDR3 coding sequence is TGTGCCAGCGGACAGGGGTTCATTCAGTACTTC.

This clone was counted between two and nine times. This chain joins TRBV6-8 and TRBJ1-1; D is unclear. The germline V and J ends were trimmed by 6 bases and 6 bases, with 11 bases remaining between them. CDR3 length: 12 amino acids. In germline, CDR1 is MNHGY, CDR2 SAAAGT. The CDR3 sequence: CASSPLGAEAFF. DNA for the CDR3: TGTGCCAGCAGCCCCCTCGGGGCTGAAGCTTTCTTT.

The chain uses TRBV10-2 and TRBJ2-2; the D is unclear. The CDR3 is 14 residues long. Trimming took 8 bases from V and 0 from J, leaving 10 bases between them. Germline-derived CDR1 and CDR2 are WSHSY and SAAADI. CDR3 sequence reads: CASRVQTNTGELFF. CDR3 in DNA: TGCGCCAGCCGGGTCCAAACGAACACCGGGGAGCTGTTTTTT.

The rearrangement joins TRBV5-1 to TRBJ2-1; tentative D call: TRBD2 (6 bases). The germline CDR1 and CDR2 sequences are SGHRS and YFSETQ. V was trimmed by 1 base and J by 4 bases, leaving 18 bases between them. The CDR3 consists of 17 residues. The CDR3 nucleotides are TGCGCCAGCAGCTTGCCCCGGTTGGGCGGGATTTACAATGAGCAGTTCTTC. It specifies CASSLPRLGGIYNEQFF.

This clone was picked up a small number of times. Here the CDR3 DNA reads TGTGCCAGCAGCGTGGAAGGGGCTGGAGAGACCCAGTACTTC. Amino acids: CASSVEGAGETQYF. The chain is built from TRBV11-3 and TRBJ2-5, with D possibly TRBD1 on 5 matching bases. The V and J ends lost 5 bases and 4 bases respectively, with 14 bases between them. Germline V gene sequence: CDR1 SGHNT, CDR2 YENEEA. The CDR3 spans 14 residues.

V and J are TRBV30 and TRBJ1-5, with D perhaps matching TRBD1 (5 bases). There are 13 residues in the CDR3. V was cut by 3 bases and J by 4 bases, with 10 bases left in between. Looked up from germline, CDR1 is GTSNPN and CDR2 is SVGIG (reference sequence). CDR3 residues: CAWRSGANQPQHF. The CDR3, as DNA: TGTGCCTGGAGAAGTGGGGCGAATCAGCCCCAGCATTTT.

This clone has more than one count but fewer than ten. The chain links TRBV11-3 to TRBJ1-2, with 7 bases matching TRBD1. Trimming cost V 2 bases and J 4 bases; bases outside gene matches: 7. The germline gives CDR1 SGHNT, CDR2 YENEEA. The CDR3 loop spans 15 amino acids. CDR3 bases: TGTGCCAGCAGCTTATCACCGGGACAGCCCTATGGCTACACCTTC. This translates into CASSLSPGQPYGYTF.

The rearrangement uses TRBV11-3 and TRBJ1-2; 10 positions match TRBD1. The CDR3 spans 14 residues. CDR1 is SGHNT and CDR2 is YENEEA in the germline V gene. V shed 5 bases, J shed 5 bases, and the junction held 5 bases outside the gene matches. CDR3 sequence: CASSATGGAYGYTF. The CDR3 nucleotides read TGTGCCAGCAGCGCGACAGGGGGCGCGTATGGCTACACCTTC.

J is TRBJ2-7 and V is TRBV6-8; 7 bases map to TRBD1. The germline CDR1 and CDR2 sequences are MNHGY and SAAAGT. V lost 6 bases and J lost 1; bases outside the gene matches: 27. The CDR3 contains 21 residues. The chain's CDR3 is CASSGTTGPRRAGGSSYEQYF. In DNA form, the CDR3 reads TGTGCCAGCAGCGGAACAACAGGTCCCAGGCGGGCAGGGGGTTCTTCCTACGAGCAGTACTTC.

This clone came up a few times. The chain joins TRBV28 to TRBJ2-2; D is unresolved. The germline gives CDR1 MDHEN, CDR2 SYDVKM. V was pared by 7 bases and J by 8 bases, with 17 bases between. There are 14 residues in the CDR3. The CDR3 coding sequence is TGTGCCAGCACCGAACCAGGACCTCGGGGGGAGCTGTTTTTT. Protein: CASTEPGPRGELFF.

The chain links TRBV18 to TRBJ2-1; D ambiguous. V was cut by 3 bases and J by 3 bases, with 9 bases left in between. CDR1 KGHSH and CDR2 LQKENI come from the germline V gene. The CDR3 consists of 14 residues. CDR3 bases: TGTGCCAGCTCACCGCGAGGCTACTACAATGAGCAGTTCTTC. Residues: CASSPRGYYNEQFF.

By sample fraction, this clone is medium-sized (0.01 to 0.1%). The chain joins TRBV9 to TRBJ2-3; no definite D call. This CDR3 region has 14 residues. V dropped 0 bases and J dropped 2 bases, with 7 bases sitting between them. Germline V gives CDR1 SGDLS, CDR2 YYNGEE. The CDR3 bases are TGTGCCAGCAGCGTAGGAGGATACACAGATACGCAGTATTTT. Protein: CASSVGGYTDTQYF.

The chain uses TRBV28 and TRBJ2-1; 8 bases line up with TRBD1. The CDR3 has 16 residues. V lost 8 bases and J lost 4; bases outside the gene matches: 13. The germline gives CDR1 MDHEN, CDR2 SYDVKM. CDR3 nucleotides: TGTGCCAGCGCTAGCAGGGGGCACCCGAGTTACAATGAGCAGTTCTTC. Protein: CASASRGHPSYNEQFF.

The chain combines TRBV29-1 with TRBJ2-7, with unresolved D. The CDR3 loop spans 12 amino acids. Looked up from germline, CDR1 is SQVTM and CDR2 is ANQGSEA. Trimming pared 4 bases from V and 3 bases from J, leaving 10 bases between. The DNA of the CDR3 is TGCAGCGTTGTCCACAGTGGCTACGAGCAGTACTTC. Protein product: CSVVHSGYEQYF.

The chain carries TRBV7-6 and TRBJ2-7; D unclear. The ends were cut back, 3 bases at V and 2 bases at J, with 11 bases in the middle. Germline V gene sequence: CDR1 SGHVS, CDR2 FNYEAQ. The CDR3 is 14 amino acids. The CDR3 protein is CASSLADRPYEQYF. CDR3 sequence (DNA): TGTGCCAGCAGCTTGGCCGATAGACCCTACGAGCAGTACTTC.

The chain links TRBV30 to TRBJ2-2; D call uncertain. V lost 2 bases and J 4 bases, leaving 17 bases between the germline ends. Germline V gene sequence: CDR1 GTSNPN, CDR2 SVGIG (reference sequence). CDR3 length equals 16 residues. The CDR3 loop is CAWSNTVFRVTGELFF. The CDR3 nucleotides are TGTGCCTGGAGTAATACAGTGTTCAGAGTCACCGGGGAGCTGTTTTTT.

The chain carries TRBV18 and TRBJ1-1; D is uncertain. CDR1 and CDR2 from the germline V gene are KGHSH and LQKENI. Deletions cut 3 bases from V and 6 bases from J, with 20 bases between. The CDR3 has 16 residues. CDR3 sequence: CASSPRTSFGGPEAFF. The CDR3 DNA reads TGTGCCAGCTCACCCCGGACCTCCTTCGGAGGACCTGAAGCTTTCTTT.

The chain uses TRBV14 and TRBJ2-7, with 11 bases fitting TRBD2. J lost 6 bases, V lost 5 bases, and 12 bases had no gene match. Germline V lookup: CDR1 SGHDN, CDR2 FVKESK. There are 16 residues in the CDR3. The CDR3 region is CASSELLGLAGREQYF. In DNA, the CDR3 is TGTGCCAGCAGCGAACTACTCGGACTAGCGGGTCGCGAGCAGTACTTC.

This clone was seen a handful of times. The V gene is TRBV6-8, the J gene TRBJ2-7, with TRBD1 matching 10 bases. From germline, CDR1 is MNHGY and CDR2 SAAAGT. This CDR3 region has 15 residues. Trimming at V came to 7 bases and at J to 4 bases, leaving 10 bases not matched to a gene. CDR3: CASNDRDRGRYEQYF. The CDR3 DNA is TGTGCCAGCAATGACCGGGACAGGGGTCGGTACGAGCAGTACTTC.

The table lists this clone with a few counts. The chain links TRBV30 to TRBJ2-1; TRBD2 agrees at 10 bases. The CDR3 has 16 residues. Germline values: CDR1 GTSNPN, CDR2 SVGIG (reference sequence). V lost 0 bases, J lost 7 bases, and 9 bases stayed unmatched. The CDR3 sequence is CAWSVRGSGRRNEQFF. In DNA form, the CDR3 reads TGTGCCTGGAGTGTACGAGGTAGCGGGAGGAGGAATGAGCAGTTCTTC.

The V and J genes are TRBV7-5 and TRBJ2-2. TRBV7-5 is flagged as a pseudogene. CDR3 length equals 14 residues. DNA of the CDR3: TGTGCCAGCAAGTCCTACGGCCGAATCGGGGAGCTGTTTTTT. The encoded protein is CASKSYGRIGELFF.

The CDR3 region is CASSEARPSRNEQFF. CDR3 sequence (DNA): TGTGCCAGCAGCGAAGCCCGTCCAAGCAGGAATGAGCAGTTCTTC. The chain uses TRBV14 and TRBJ2-1; no clear D. Germline V gene sequence: CDR1 SGHDN, CDR2 FVKESK. Trimming cost V 5 bases and J 7 bases, with 18 bases left between them. The CDR3 sequence is 15 residues long.

There are a few counts of this clone. The V call is TRBV18, the J call TRBJ1-1, with 9 bases identical to TRBD1. The CDR3 loop spans 12 amino acids. V dropped 6 bases and J dropped 11; count of bases not matched to a gene: 7. Per the germline V gene, CDR1 is KGHSH and CDR2 is LQKENI. CDR3 region: CASSDGDREAFF. As DNA, the CDR3 is TGTGCCAGCTCCGACGGGGACAGGGAGGCTTTCTTT.

This chain links TRBV11-3 with TRBJ1-1; maybe TRBD1 (5 bases). CDR1 is SGHNT and CDR2 is YENEEA in the germline V gene. The CDR3 loop spans 14 amino acids. V lost 5 bases and J lost 4, with 14 bases in between. CDR3 protein: CASSPKGLGTEAFF. The DNA of the CDR3 is TGTGCCAGCAGCCCCAAGGGGTTGGGCACTGAAGCTTTCTTT.

The CDR3 nucleotides read TGTGCCAGCAGTTCCCCGACAGGGGAAGGCTACAATGAGCAGTTCTTC. It yields the protein CASSSPTGEGYNEQFF. V and J are TRBV28 and TRBJ2-1; the match to TRBD1 covers 8 bases. Germline CDR1 MDHEN, CDR2 SYDVKM. V gave up 4 bases and J gave up 3 bases; unmatched junction bases: 8. The CDR3 sequence is 16 residues long.

This clone appeared once. The chain couples TRBV19 to TRBJ2-7; TRBD1 matches at 8 bases. This CDR3 contains 13 residues. Germline-derived CDR1 and CDR2 are LNHDA and SQIVND (reference sequence). Trimming removed 7 bases from V and 5 bases from J; junction bases left unmatched: 7. The CDR3 spells CASTATGANEQYF. The CDR3 nucleotides read TGTGCCAGTACCGCGACAGGGGCGAACGAGCAGTACTTC.